This TCR beta chain was captured by sequencing in a study of blood T cell repertoires in COVID-19. Study at large: COVID-19 samples from acute and convalescent phases originated in the United States, Italy and Spain. In each case, the material was cDNA or gDNA derived from T cells, B-cell-depleted T cells, or PBMCs.

V lost 0 bases to trimming and J lost 2 bases, with 14 bases between them. Germline V gene lookup returns CDR1 MNHEY and CDR2 SMNVEV (reference sequence). The CDR3 extends over 16 amino acids. In the authors' workflow: Amplification of reference gene primers was used by the study to estimate nucleated cell counts. Produced via immunoSEQ multiplex PCR; TCRdb's table is partial and in-frame only. The D gene and trimming were derived from the DNA, and the V and J assignments and clone size from that table. Among about 88,000 clones, 70% to 90% were seen once, and the ten largest hold about 2.9%. The clonotype was recovered from a woman at least 80 years old with acute or convalescent COVID-19. V gene TRBV27 combines with J gene TRBJ2-7, with D possibly TRBD1 on 5 matching bases. The specimen sequenced was peripheral blood. CDR3 coding DNA: TGTGCCAGCAGTTTATCGGTAGGAGACAGAGCCTACGAGCAGTACTTC. It yields the protein CASSLSVGDRAYEQYF.